Below, 4 T cell receptor beta chains from the same sample are listed, as sequenced in a study of blood T cells in healthy people across ages. A sample-barcoded 5' primer and a J-beta primer mix were used in a second PCR of roughly 6 to 11 cycles. TCRdb independently ran MiXCR on the 5' RACE reads; one entry per CDR3 protein. The sample carries 790,000 or so distinct CDR3 sequences, 56% recorded once. The sequenced sample consisted of blood. Receptors originate from a man aged 40-49 years in good health.

Remarks on this clonotype: A read error may produce the germline difference seen at one junction end. The chain joins TRBV2 to TRBJ2-3; D gene uncertain. The CDR3 totals 15 residues. CDR1 and CDR2 (germline): SNHLY, FYNNEI. The DNA for the CDR3 is TGTGCCAGCACCCACCCCTTAGACCCCGCAGATGCGCAGTATTTT. As protein: CASTHPLDPADAQYF.

V usage is TRBV7-9 and J usage is TRBJ1-2; D is uncertain. V shed 7 bases and J shed 7 bases, with 19 bases lying between them. The CDR3 sequence is 14 residues long. Germline V gene data show CDR1 as SEHNR and CDR2 as FQNEAQ (reference sequence). This CDR3 is CASTLLIQSGGYTF. The CDR3, as DNA: TGTGCCAGCACCCTCCTCATCCAGAGTGGTGGCTACACCTTC.

This clonotype turned up a few times. For the CDR3, the DNA is TGTGCCAGCAGCGTAGAGGCAAGGGTCCGATCACCCCTCCACTTT. It is translated as CASSVEARVRSPLHF. The gene calls are TRBV9 and TRBJ1-6; D remains ambiguous. Between the trimmed V and J ends, which lost 0 bases and 10 bases, there was a span of 14 bases. Germline CDR1 reads SGDLS; CDR2 reads YYNGEE. CDR3 size: 15 residues.

The rearrangement links TRBV14 to TRBJ2-4, with 9 bases lining up with TRBD1. With 4 bases clipped from V and 2 bases from J, the junction kept 9 bases outside the gene matches. The CDR3 has 17 residues. CDR1 is SGHDN, CDR2 FVKESK, per germline. Written as DNA, the CDR3 is TGTGCCAGCAGCCTCGGGACAGGGTTGATGTCCAAAAACATTCAGTACTTC. Its translation: CASSLGTGLMSKNIQYF.